Each of the 9 T cell receptor beta chains below was sequenced from the same sample in a study of blood T cell repertoires in COVID-19. Method: immunoSEQ multiplex PCR; TCRdb's copy keeps in-frame clones and lacks some. Of 200,000 to 250,000 clones in the sample, roughly 84% are singletons; the top ten hold roughly 5%. The sequenced sample consisted of peripheral blood. These receptors all stem from a woman aged 55-69 years who had recovered from COVID-19.

This chain connects TRBV5-8 to TRBJ2-2, with D perhaps matching TRBD1 (6 bases). Germline lookup yields CDR1 SGHTS and CDR2 YDEGEE. Trimming pared 1 base from V and 3 bases from J, leaving 10 bases between. The CDR3 sequence is 15 residues long. The DNA of the CDR3 is TGTGCCAGCAGCTTGTGGGGGCGAGACACCGGGGAGCTGTTTTTT. Translated, it gives CASSLWGRDTGELFF. The full variable domain, with the rest looked up from reference TRBV5-8 and TRBJ2-2, is EAGVTQSPTHLIKTRGQQATLRCSPISGHTSVYWYQQALGLGLQFLLWYDEGEERNRGNFPPRFSGRQFPNYSSELNVNALELEDSALYLCASSLWGRDTGELFFGEGSRLTVL.

CDR3 loop: CASSPGTSDTDTQYF. DNA for the CDR3: TGTGCCAGCAGTCCCGGGACTAGCGACACAGATACGCAGTATTTT. The rearrangement joins TRBV6-2 or TRBV6-3 to TRBJ2-3; 10 positions agree with TRBD2. The V and J ends lost 5 bases and 2 bases, in that order; junction bases with no gene match: 4. CDR1 and CDR2 (germline): MNHEY, SVGEGT. The CDR3 runs 15 residues.

Regarding this clone: Distinct nucleotide sequences in the sample also encode this CDR3. The CDR3 DNA is TGTGCCTGGAGCTCGGGACAGGGTAGAAACACCATATATTTT. Amino acids: CAWSSGQGRNTIYF. The chain is built from TRBV30 and TRBJ1-3, with 9 bases lining up with TRBD1. The germline CDR1 and CDR2 sequences are GTSNPN and SVGIG (reference sequence). The CDR3 is made up of 14 amino acids. V lost 3 bases, J lost 5 bases, and 5 bases stayed unmatched.

The chain recombines TRBV2 with TRBJ2-2; D gene uncertain. Germline V gives CDR1 SNHLY, CDR2 FYNNEI. The CDR3 is 14 amino acids. Trimming shortened V by 4 bases and J by 7 bases, and 13 bases separated the two germline ends. The CDR3 sequence is CASSGSLNNGELFF. The DNA for the CDR3 is TGTGCCAGCAGTGGTAGCTTAAATAACGGGGAGCTGTTTTTT.

This clone was recorded only once. The V and J genes are TRBV6-5 and TRBJ2-5; 12 bases are shared with TRBD1. CDR1 MNHEY and CDR2 SVGAGI come from the germline V gene. The CDR3 runs 15 residues. Trimming removed 4 bases from V and 6 bases from J; junction bases left unmatched: 6. The CDR3 here is CASSSPGQGAQTQYF. In DNA, the CDR3 is TGTGCCAGCAGTTCACCGGGACAGGGGGCACAGACCCAGTACTTC.

The V and J genes are TRBV6-1 and TRBJ2-2; TRBD1 might be the D (6 bases). V lost 7 bases and J lost 7, with 16 bases in between. The CDR3 totals 14 residues. Germline V CDR1 and CDR2: MNHNS, SASEGT. CDR3 protein: CASTLEGVSGELFF. In nucleotides, the CDR3 is TGTGCCAGCACATTAGAGGGGGTTAGCGGGGAGCTGTTTTTT.

This rearrangement joins TRBV19 to TRBJ1-2; the D is unclear. V was clipped by 8 bases and J by 4 bases, with 14 bases between them. The CDR3 has 13 amino acids. Germline CDR1 reads LNHDA; CDR2 reads SQIVND (reference sequence). The DNA for the CDR3 is TGTGCCAGTGGCCCCCGGGAAGTCTATGGCTACACCTTC. It is translated as CASGPREVYGYTF.

V gene TRBV7-9 combines with J gene TRBJ2-7, with a tentative D call TRBD1 (6 bases). Per the germline V gene, CDR1 is SEHNR and CDR2 is FQNEAQ (reference sequence). This CDR3 has 13 amino acids. V gave up 0 bases and J gave up 9 bases, with 12 bases separating them. In nucleotides, the CDR3 is TGTGCCAGCAGCTTAGCCGGGCCCAGGGGGCAGTACTTC. It translates to CASSLAGPRGQYF.

The chain combines TRBV20-1 with TRBJ2-7; tentatively, D is TRBD2 (6 bases). This CDR3 is built from 11 residues. Germline CDR1 DFQATT, CDR2 SNEGSKA (reference sequence). The V end lost 3 bases, the J end lost 6 bases, and 9 bases lay between the germline ends. The CDR3 DNA is TGCAGTGCTAGCGGGGGTGGCGAGCAGTACTTC. Amino acid sequence: CSASGGGEQYF.